These 16 T cell receptor beta chains were all obtained from the same sample, sequenced in a study of OX40 agonist ivuxolimab in advanced cancers. Data came from immunoSEQ multiplex PCR; TCRdb stores just in-frame clones and leaves some out. Of about 50,000 clones listed, approximately 89% were seen once; the top ten hold over 5%. Sequences were derived from CD4+ or CD8+ T cells sorted from blood, sampled in a trial of the OX40 agonist ivuxolimab. The receptors come from an adult with an advanced solid tumor such as melanoma, head and neck, liver or kidney cancer.

The chain recombines TRBV5-8 with TRBJ1-5, with TRBD1 identical over 9 bases. The CDR3 covers 15 residues. Trimming took 5 bases from V and 2 from J; bases not matched to a gene: 5. Germline CDR1 SGHTS, CDR2 YDEGEE. CDR3 in amino acids: CASSRDRVGNQPQHF. In nucleotides, the CDR3 is TGTGCCAGCAGTCGGGACAGGGTGGGCAATCAGCCCCAGCATTTT.

The chain employs TRBV5-4 and TRBJ2-7; 14 nucleotides agree with TRBD2. The V gene end was trimmed by 0 bases and the J gene end by 5 bases; junction bases not matched to a gene: 10. The germline gives CDR1 SGHNT, CDR2 YYREEE (reference sequence). The length of the CDR3 is 18 residues. The CDR3 DNA follows: TGTGCCAGCAGCTTGGGACTAGCGGGGGGGCCCCGACAGAACGAGCAGTACGTC. It yields the protein CASSLGLAGGPRQNEQYV.

The chain links TRBV6-7 to TRBJ2-7; 8 nucleotides align to TRBD1. TRBV6-7 is an ORF for which the function is uncertain. The CDR3 runs to 16 residues. V gave up 0 bases and J gave up 12 bases; unmatched junction bases: 16. In DNA form, the CDR3 reads TGTGCCAGCAGTTACTCGAGGTGCGGACAGGGTTGTAAGGGGTACTTC. Translated: CASSYSRCGQGCKGYF.

This chain joins TRBV27 and TRBJ2-7, with TRBD2 as a possible D gene (5 bases). The CDR3 covers 13 residues. The V gene's germline CDR1 is MNHEY and CDR2 SMNVEV (reference sequence). V lost 4 bases and J lost 2, with 9 bases in between. The CDR3 coding sequence is TGTGCCAGCAGTTACTCTAGCACCTACGAGCAGTACTTC. Translating gives CASSYSSTYEQYF.

The chain combines TRBV27 with TRBJ1-1, with TRBD1 identical over 12 bases. Germline-derived CDR1 and CDR2 are MNHEY and SMNVEV (reference sequence). V lost 3 bases and J lost 5; bases outside the gene matches: 7. This CDR3 has 16 residues. The CDR3 bases are TGTGCCAGCAGTTTGGGACAGGGGGCCTCTGGGACTGAAGCTTTCTTT. Translation gives CASSLGQGASGTEAFF.

This chain joins TRBV5-4 and TRBJ2-3; TRBD2 matches at 7 bases. CDR1 is SGHNT, CDR2 YYREEE, per germline (reference sequence). The CDR3 extends over 11 amino acids. With 5 bases clipped from V and 6 bases from J, the junction kept 0 bases outside the gene matches. The CDR3 spells CASRGGDTQYF. The CDR3 DNA reads TGTGCCAGCAGGGGGGGGGATACGCAGTATTTT.

This chain links TRBV2 with TRBJ1-1, with TRBD1 as a possible D gene (5 bases). Germline-derived CDR1 and CDR2 are SNHLY and FYNNEI. Trimming left V 9 bases short and J 1 base short, with 9 bases between. The CDR3 runs to 12 residues. The CDR3 here is CARQDENTEAFF. The CDR3 DNA reads as TGTGCCAGACAGGACGAGAACACTGAAGCTTTCTTT.

J is TRBJ2-1 and V is TRBV19; unclear D gene. Between the trimmed V and J ends, which lost 10 bases and 7 bases, there was a span of 8 bases. The CDR3 spans 10 residues. The germline V gene encodes CDR1 LNHDA and CDR2 SQIVND (reference sequence). The CDR3 DNA sequence: TGTGCCACATGGTGGAATGAGCAGTTCTTC. Translation: CATWWNEQFF.

The J gene is TRBJ1-3, the V gene TRBV15; unclear D gene. The length of the CDR3 is 14 residues. V lost 5 bases and J lost 1, with 9 bases in between. Germline CDR1 and CDR2: LNHNV and YYDKDF (reference sequence). The CDR3 sequence: CATSSTISGNTIYF. For the CDR3, the DNA is TGTGCCACCAGCTCAACCATTTCTGGAAACACCATATATTTT.

This clone was seen once. V and J are TRBV9 and TRBJ2-1; maybe TRBD2 (7 bases). This CDR3 spans 14 amino acids. Between the trimmed V and J ends, which lost 4 bases and 5 bases, there was a span of 13 bases. The V gene's germline CDR1 is SGDLS and CDR2 YYNGEE. CDR3 coding DNA: TGTGCCAGCAGCTTCCAAGGGGGGGACAATGAGCAGTTCTTC. Its protein is CASSFQGGDNEQFF.

The chain uses TRBV5-6 and TRBJ2-3; D might be TRBD2 (6 bases). The CDR3 loop spans 15 amino acids. V was clipped by 3 bases and J by 0 bases, with 11 bases between them. Germline loops: CDR1 SGHDT, CDR2 YYEEEE. DNA of the CDR3: TGTGCCAGCAGCTCGCTAGCGTACAGCACAGATACGCAGTATTTT. It yields the protein CASSSLAYSTDTQYF.

The count of this clone is one. For the CDR3, the DNA is TGTGCCAGCATTGGACTCTATGGCTACACCTTC. Translation: CASIGLYGYTF. The V and J genes are TRBV28 and TRBJ1-2; D gene ambiguous. The ends were cut back, 7 bases at V and 4 bases at J, with 7 bases in the middle. The CDR3 loop spans 11 amino acids. The germline gives CDR1 MDHEN, CDR2 SYDVKM.

The V and J genes are TRBV7-9 and TRBJ2-3; D gene uncertain. The CDR3 totals 13 residues. Trimming removed 5 bases from V and 3 bases from J, with 9 bases in between. CDR1 is SEHNR, CDR2 FQNEAQ, per germline (reference sequence). The CDR3: CASSPLLTDTQYF. DNA of the CDR3: TGTGCCAGCAGCCCCCTCCTTACAGATACGCAGTATTTT. Drawing the rest from reference TRBV7-9 and TRBJ2-3, the complete variable domain is DTGVSQNPRHKITKRGQNVTFRCDPISEHNRLYWYRQTLGQGPEFLTYFQNEAQLEKSRLLSDRFSAERPKGSFSTLEIQRTEQGDSAMYLCASSPLLTDTQYFGPGTRLTVL.

This clone was observed a single time. J is TRBJ2-7 and V is TRBV4-3; 11 positions agree with TRBD2. The CDR3 runs to 16 residues. Germline assignment: CDR1 LGHNA and CDR2 YSLEER. Trimming removed 0 bases from V and 4 bases from J; junction bases left unmatched: 5. The chain's CDR3 is CASSQEPGTSGYEQYF. The CDR3 DNA sequence: TGCGCCAGCAGCCAAGAACCTGGGACTAGCGGATACGAGCAGTACTTC.

V is TRBV7-9 and J is TRBJ1-2, with unresolved D. Germline CDR1 is SEHNR and CDR2 is FQNEAQ (reference sequence). The CDR3 is made up of 12 amino acids. V gave up 7 bases and J gave up 3 bases, with 9 bases separating them. CDR3 protein: CASKGEDYGYTF. The CDR3 coding sequence is TGTGCCAGCAAGGGCGAGGACTATGGCTACACCTTC.

The V gene is TRBV4-2, the J gene TRBJ2-1, with D possibly being TRBD1 (5 bases). The CDR3 contains 15 residues. In germline, CDR1 is LGHNA, CDR2 YNFKEQ. V was shortened by 1 base and J by 2 bases, with 9 bases between the two germline ends. This CDR3 is CASSQGTSTYNEQFF. In nucleotides, the CDR3 is TGTGCCAGCAGCCAAGGGACAAGTACCTACAATGAGCAGTTCTTC.